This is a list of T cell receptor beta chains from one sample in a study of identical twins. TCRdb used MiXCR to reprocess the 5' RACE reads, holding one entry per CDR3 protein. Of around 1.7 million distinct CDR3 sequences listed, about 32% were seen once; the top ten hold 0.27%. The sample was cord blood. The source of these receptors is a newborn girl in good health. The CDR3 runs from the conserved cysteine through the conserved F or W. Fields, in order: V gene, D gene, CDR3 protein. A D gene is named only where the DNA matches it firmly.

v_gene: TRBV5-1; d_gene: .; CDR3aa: CASSLNSPQKWEQYF
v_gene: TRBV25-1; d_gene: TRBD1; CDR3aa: CASSGPGTGNEQYF
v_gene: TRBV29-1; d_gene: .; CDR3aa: CSVGALETQYF
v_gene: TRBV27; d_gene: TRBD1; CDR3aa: CASSSIRGPGDNEQYF
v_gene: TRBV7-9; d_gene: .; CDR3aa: CASNPAGPLNTEAFF
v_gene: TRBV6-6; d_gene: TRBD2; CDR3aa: CASQRTSGWTEQYF
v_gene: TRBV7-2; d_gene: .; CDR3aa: CASSKGVLNEQFF
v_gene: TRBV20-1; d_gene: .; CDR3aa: CSPRDPTNNEQYF
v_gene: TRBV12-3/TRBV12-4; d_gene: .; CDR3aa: CASSLAWQTTSYNEQFF
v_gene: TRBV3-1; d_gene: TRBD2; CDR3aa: CASISESGGASYNEQYF
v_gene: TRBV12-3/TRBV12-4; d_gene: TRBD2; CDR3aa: CASSLTSLRADAQYF